This passage covers 27 T cell receptor beta chains from one sample sequenced in a study of blood T cell repertoires in COVID-19. The protocol was immunoSEQ multiplex PCR, while the TCRdb copy is restricted to in-frame clones and leaves out a portion. The table has fewer than 70,000 clones, roughly 80% seen once. The specimen sequenced was peripheral blood. These receptors were obtained from an elderly woman with acute or convalescent COVID-19.

The gene calls are TRBV6-5 and TRBJ2-7; D perhaps matches TRBD1 (5 bases). Germline loops: CDR1 MNHEY, CDR2 SVGAGI. The CDR3 spans 15 residues. The germline V and J ends were trimmed by 0 bases and 0 bases, with 9 bases remaining between them. CDR3 residues: CASSYSQGFSYEQYF. CDR3 in DNA: TGTGCCAGCAGTTACTCGCAGGGTTTCTCCTACGAGCAGTACTTC.

This chain uses TRBV18 with TRBJ1-2; no clear D. V lost 4 bases and J 2 bases, leaving 14 bases between the germline ends. The CDR3 loop spans 15 amino acids. Germline V gives CDR1 KGHSH, CDR2 LQKENI. DNA of the CDR3: TGTGCCAGCTCACTGGAGGGAACCTCAAACTATGGCTACACCTTC. Translation: CASSLEGTSNYGYTF.

The chain employs TRBV9 and TRBJ1-4, with no clear D. The CDR3 has 15 residues. Between the trimmed V and J ends, which lost 0 bases and 8 bases, there was a span of 14 bases. The germline V gene has CDR1 SGDLS and CDR2 YYNGEE. Here the CDR3 DNA reads TGTGCCAGCAGCGTAGGTCCGTCCCTTAGCGAAAAACTGTTTTTT. It is translated as CASSVGPSLSEKLFF.

The chain is built from TRBV7-9 and TRBJ1-6; no reliable D call. This CDR3 contains 15 residues. Trimming took off 1 base at V and 9 bases at J, with 13 bases between the two ends. The germline CDR1 and CDR2 sequences are SEHNR and FQNEAQ (reference sequence). For the CDR3, the DNA is TGTGCCAGCAGCTTAGGCGGGGAGGGAGGTTCACCCCTCCACTTT. It yields the protein CASSLGGEGGSPLHF.

A single count supports this clone. The chain couples TRBV6-6 to TRBJ2-5; TRBD2 matches 8 bases. Germline V lookup: CDR1 MNHNY, CDR2 SVGAGI (reference sequence). The CDR3 totals 15 residues. With V trimmed by 7 bases and J by 4 bases, 11 bases remained unmatched. For the CDR3, the DNA is TGTGCCAGCACAGGAAGGCGGGGGGTGCGAGAGACCCAGTACTTC. Encoded protein: CASTGRRGVRETQYF.

CDR3 protein: CASGSRVGGSITDTQYF. Written as DNA, the CDR3 is TGTGCTAGTGGTTCCAGGGTGGGGGGGTCCATCACAGATACGCAGTATTTT. The V gene is TRBV12-5, the J gene TRBJ2-3, with 7 bases identical to TRBD2. The CDR3 has 17 amino acids. Germline CDR1 is LGHNT and CDR2 is FRNRAP. Trimming removed 4 bases from V and 2 bases from J; junction bases left unmatched: 12.

This chain connects TRBV7-2 to TRBJ2-3; D gene ambiguous. CDR3 length equals 14 residues. The germline V gene has CDR1 SGHTA and CDR2 FQGNSA. Between the trimmed V and J ends, which lost 3 bases and 5 bases, there was a span of 12 bases. CDR3 DNA: TGTGCCAGCAGCTTCGAAGCGAGGAGAGATACGCAGTATTTT. Translating it yields CASSFEARRDTQYF.

This clone occurred a few times. The rearrangement uses TRBV7-8 and TRBJ2-5; TRBD1 agrees at 8 bases. Per germline, CDR1 SGHVS and CDR2 FQNEAQ. The CDR3 runs 14 residues. V lost 7 bases, J lost 5 bases, and 9 bases stayed unmatched. CDR3 amino acids: CASKTRGRGETQYF. CDR3 DNA sequence: TGTGCCAGCAAAACCAGGGGGCGCGGGGAGACCCAGTACTTC. Full variable domain (missing parts from reference TRBV7-8 and TRBJ2-5): GAGVSQSPRYKVAKRGQDVALRCDPISGHVSLFWYQQALGQGPEFLTYFQNEAQLDKSGLPSDRFFAERPEGSVSTLKIQRTQQEDSAVYLCASKTRGRGETQYFGPGTRLLVL.

This clone appeared once. As DNA, the CDR3 is TGTGCCAGCAGCCAGAGGGCGGGCACCCGTGGGGAGCAGTACTTC. It translates to CASSQRAGTRGEQYF. The rearrangement uses TRBV3-1 (or the pseudogene TRBV3-2) and TRBJ2-7, with D possibly TRBD2 on 5 matching bases. Per the germline V gene, CDR1 is LGHDT and CDR2 is YNNKEL (reference sequence). V was cut by 3 bases and J by 7 bases, with 19 bases left in between. This CDR3 region has 15 residues.

The chain carries TRBV28 and TRBJ1-6; TRBD1 matches 7 bases. The trim removed 6 bases at V and 8 bases at J, leaving 10 bases unmatched. From germline, CDR1 is MDHEN and CDR2 SYDVKM. This CDR3 has 15 amino acids. This chain's CDR3 is CASSGTGAGDSPLHF. In DNA form, the CDR3 reads TGTGCCAGCAGCGGAACAGGGGCAGGAGATTCACCCCTCCACTTT.

Only a few counts were recorded for this clone. This rearrangement joins TRBV7-8 to TRBJ1-2; 10 nucleotides agree with TRBD1. The CDR3 consists of 16 residues. The V gene's germline CDR1 is SGHVS and CDR2 FQNEAQ. J lost 5 bases, V lost 5 bases, and 11 bases had no gene match. CDR3 region: CASSTYRDRGSYGYTF. CDR3 nucleotide sequence: TGTGCCAGCAGCACCTACCGGGACAGGGGATCTTATGGCTACACCTTC.

This rearrangement joins TRBV7-2 to TRBJ2-1, with TRBD1 matching over 7 bases. After removal of 3 bases from V and 10 bases from J, the junction contained 12 bases not matched to a gene. The CDR3 is 15 residues long. Germline assignment: CDR1 SGHTA and CDR2 FQGNSA. The CDR3 DNA reads TGTGCCAGCAGCTTGCAGGTGACAGGGTACGAAGAGCAGTTCTTC. It specifies CASSLQVTGYEEQFF.

This sequence joins TRBV7-9 and TRBJ1-2; TRBD1 matches 8 bases. Germline assignment: CDR1 SEHNR and CDR2 FQNEAQ (reference sequence). Trimming at V came to 5 bases and at J to 3 bases, leaving 2 bases not matched to a gene. This CDR3 spans 13 amino acids. CDR3 DNA: TGTGCCAGCAGCCTGGACAGGGACTATGGCTACACCTTC. This encodes CASSLDRDYGYTF. Complete variable domain (other parts from reference TRBV7-9 and TRBJ1-2): DTGVSQNPRHKITKRGQNVTFRCDPISEHNRLYWYRQTLGQGPEFLTYFQNEAQLEKSRLLSDRFSAERPKGSFSTLEIQRTEQGDSAMYLCASSLDRDYGYTFGSGTRLTVV.

This chain joins TRBV7-3 and TRBJ2-1; D remains ambiguous. V dropped 3 bases and J dropped 5 bases, with 8 bases sitting between them. Germline CDR1 SGHTA, CDR2 FQGTGA. The CDR3 has 13 residues. CDR3 nucleotide sequence: TGTGCCAGCAGCTTGGGCAGGAACAATGAGCAGTTCTTC. Its protein is CASSLGRNNEQFF.

The chain links TRBV27 to TRBJ1-2; the D is unclear. The V end lost 8 bases, the J end lost 2 bases, and 12 bases lay between the germline ends. The germline CDR1 and CDR2 sequences are MNHEY and SMNVEV (reference sequence). The CDR3 has 13 residues. The CDR3 DNA reads as TGTGCCAGCGGGCGGGGAGGGAACTATGGCTACACCTTC. Translation: CASGRGGNYGYTF.

As DNA, the CDR3 is TGTGCCAGCAGCGCATCGACAGGGGTCCTCAATGAGCAGTTCTTC. It translates to CASSASTGVLNEQFF. The rearrangement links TRBV9 to TRBJ2-1; TRBD1 agrees at 8 bases. Germline V lookup: CDR1 SGDLS, CDR2 YYNGEE. This CDR3 is 15 amino acids long. Germline trimming cut 3 bases from V and 6 bases from J; bases unmatched to any gene: 8.

The chain recombines TRBV5-4 with TRBJ2-5; the match to TRBD1 covers 7 bases. CDR1 and CDR2 from the germline V gene are SGHNT and YYREEE (reference sequence). The CDR3 length is 14 residues. V lost 4 bases and J lost 0; bases outside the gene matches: 3. CDR3 bases: TGTGCCAGCAGCCTCGGACAGGACCAAGAGACCCAGTACTTC. Protein sequence: CASSLGQDQETQYF.

V gene TRBV5-4 combines with J gene TRBJ2-3, with D possibly TRBD1 on 5 matching bases. The CDR3 spans 14 residues. Germline V gives CDR1 SGHNT, CDR2 YYREEE (reference sequence). V was cut by 1 base and J by 3 bases, with 9 bases left in between. In nucleotides, the CDR3 is TGTGCCAGCAGCTTGAGGGCAGGGACAGATACGCAGTATTTT. Translated: CASSLRAGTDTQYF.

This chain uses TRBV3-1 (or the pseudogene TRBV3-2) with TRBJ1-4, with D possibly being TRBD1 (6 bases). V was cut by 10 bases and J by 5 bases, with 11 bases left in between. CDR1 LGHDT and CDR2 YNNKEL come from the germline V gene (reference sequence). The CDR3 is 12 residues long. CDR3 sequence: CAIQGPNEKLFF. DNA for the CDR3: TGTGCCATACAGGGACCGAATGAAAAACTGTTTTTT.

This clone came up once. This chain joins TRBV19 and TRBJ1-2; perhaps TRBD1 as D (6 bases). Germline V gene sequence: CDR1 LNHDA, CDR2 SQIVND (reference sequence). V gave up 4 bases and J gave up 2 bases, with 14 bases separating them. The CDR3 consists of 15 residues. The CDR3 coding sequence is TGTGCCAGTAGTACCGGGGACACCTTAAACTATGGCTACACCTTC. It specifies CASSTGDTLNYGYTF.

The rearrangement joins TRBV28 to TRBJ2-7; D unresolved. V was trimmed by 4 bases and J by 2 bases, leaving 9 bases between them. The CDR3 is made up of 13 amino acids. CDR1 and CDR2 (germline): MDHEN, SYDVKM. This CDR3 reads CASSSQAPYEQYF. Here the CDR3 DNA reads TGTGCCAGCAGTTCCCAGGCACCCTACGAGCAGTACTTC.

The rearrangement uses TRBV10-3 and TRBJ1-1; a weak D match, TRBD1 (5 bases). Germline V gene lookup returns CDR1 ENHRY and CDR2 SYGVKD. This CDR3 contains 14 residues. V was cut by 0 bases and J by 4 bases, with 9 bases left in between. The CDR3 nucleotides read TGTGCCATCAGTGAGTCGACGGGGGGCACTGAAGCTTTCTTT. Translating gives CAISESTGGTEAFF.

This clone showed up just a few times. This chain links TRBV19 with TRBJ1-5, with unresolved D. Germline V gene data show CDR1 as LNHDA and CDR2 as SQIVND (reference sequence). The CDR3 spans 12 residues. V lost 6 bases and J lost 8, with 11 bases in between. CDR3 protein: CASRDGVEPQHF. The CDR3, as DNA: TGTGCCAGTAGAGACGGGGTTGAGCCCCAGCATTTT.

The rearrangement uses TRBV5-1 and TRBJ2-1; TRBD2 matches 8 bases. CDR1 and CDR2 from the germline V gene are SGHRS and YFSETQ. CDR3 length: 15 residues. The V gene end was trimmed by 4 bases and the J gene end by 6 bases; junction bases not matched to a gene: 9. This CDR3 is CASSPPIAGRNEQFF. CDR3 nucleotides: TGCGCCAGCAGCCCGCCCATAGCGGGGCGCAATGAGCAGTTCTTC.

The V call is TRBV6-5, the J call TRBJ2-3, with TRBD2 matching over 8 bases. With 11 bases clipped from V and 2 bases from J, the junction kept 9 bases outside the gene matches. Germline-derived CDR1 and CDR2 are MNHEY and SVGAGI. There are 14 residues in the CDR3. CDR3 in amino acids: CASGGGGYTDTQYF. The CDR3 nucleotides are TGTGCCTCAGGAGGCGGGGGGTACACAGATACGCAGTATTTT.

The chain links TRBV5-5 to TRBJ1-2; the match to TRBD1 covers 8 bases. From germline, CDR1 is SGHKS and CDR2 YYEKEE (reference sequence). V lost 5 bases and J lost 2; bases outside the gene matches: 5. CDR3 size: 14 residues. The CDR3 region has the DNA TGTGCCAGCAGATTGCAGGGGGCAAACTATGGCTACACCTTC. Its translation is CASRLQGANYGYTF.

This clone came up once. The chain uses TRBV6-4 and TRBJ2-1; the match to TRBD1 covers 7 bases. This CDR3 comprises 14 residues. Per the germline V gene, CDR1 is MRHNA and CDR2 is SNTAGT. The V and J ends lost 8 bases and 9 bases, in that order; junction bases with no gene match: 13. The CDR3 nucleotides read TGTGCCAGCGGCCTGGAAGGGGGCGGTGGTGAGCAGTTCTTC. This gives the protein CASGLEGGGGEQFF.